These T cell receptor beta chains were read from a single sample in a study of T cell repertoires and HLA-DP antigens. For these receptors, no antigen is known. TCRdb's copy holds only in-frame clones and misses some; the assay was immunoSEQ multiplex PCR. The table has approximately 86,000 clones, around nine tenths seen once. The sequenced material came from CD4+ T cells from PBMCs. The receptor source for this set is a man in his fifties in good health and CMV-seronegative. CDR3s include the opening cysteine and the closing phenylalanine or tryptophan. A D gene is named only where the DNA matches it firmly. Clone sizes are given selectively: once, few, many, or a class where the clone is expanded.

TRBJ1-6	few	TRBV10-3	-	CAISEGGASPLHF	TGTGCCATCAGTGAGGGGGGCGCCTCACCCCTCCACTTT
TRBJ2-7	-	TRBV6-1	TRBD2	CASSELAGGPHEQYF	TGTGCCAGCAGTGAGCTAGCGGGAGGGCCACACGAGCAGTACTTC
TRBJ2-1	-	TRBV18	TRBD2	CASSPQRGPYNEQFF	TGTGCCAGCTCACCACAGCGGGGTCCCTACAATGAGCAGTTCTTC
TRBJ1-1	once	TRBV13	-	CASSSRGMSEAFF	TGTGCCAGCAGCTCCCGGGGGATGTCTGAAGCTTTCTTT
TRBJ2-1	once	TRBV18	-	CASSDTRQRTSSSYNEQFF	TGTGCCAGCTCAGATACTCGCCAGAGGACGTCGAGCTCCTACAATGAGCAGTTCTTC
TRBJ2-4	-	TRBV19	TRBD2	CASSQLAGGSNIQYF	TGTGCCAGTTCCCAACTAGCGGGAGGCTCCAACATTCAGTACTTC
TRBJ2-7	-	TRBV28	TRBD1	CATLGAGQVSYEQYF	TGTGCCACCCTGGGGGCGGGACAGGTCTCCTACGAGCAGTACTTC
TRBJ2-7	-	TRBV11-2	-	CASTPQGGLAYEQYF	TGTGCCAGCACCCCGCAGGGAGGACTCGCCTACGAGCAGTACTTC
TRBJ1-2	-	TRBV7-9	TRBD1	CASSSASQGGTTYGYTF	TGTGCCAGCAGCTCCGCGTCCCAAGGGGGCACAACCTATGGCTACACCTTC
TRBJ2-7	-	TRBV9	-	CASSVGAVSPYEQYF	TGTGCCAGCAGCGTAGGGGCAGTATCGCCCTACGAGCAGTACTTC
TRBJ1-6	once	TRBV7-8	-	CASTPGRENNSPLHF	TGTGCCAGCACTCCCGGACGGGAAAATAATTCACCCCTCCACTTT
TRBJ2-3	-	TRBV6-4	TRBD2	CASSAAGGYDTQYF	TGTGCCAGCAGTGCGGCGGGAGGGTATGATACGCAGTATTTT
TRBJ2-3	once	TRBV4-2	TRBD2	CASSLEGTSGGRSTDTQYF	TGTGCCAGCAGCCTCGAGGGGACTAGCGGGGGGCGAAGCACAGATACGCAGTATTTT
TRBJ2-2	once	TRBV5-1	-	CASNAQGGTGELFF	TGCGCCAGCAACGCTCAGGGGGGCACCGGGGAGCTGTTTTTT
TRBJ2-7	once	TRBV6-5	-	CASSAAHEQYF	TGTGCCAGCAGTGCAGCGCACGAGCAGTACTTC
TRBJ2-6	-	TRBV7-6	-	CASSPSGSSGANVLTF	TGTGCCAGCAGCCCCTCAGGGAGCTCTGGGGCCAACGTCCTGACTTTC
TRBJ1-6	-	TRBV19	-	CASSRTAANSPLHF	TGTGCCAGTAGTAGGACAGCGGCTAATTCACCCCTCCACTTT
TRBJ1-5	-	TRBV7-9	-	CASSPAVGVNNQPQHF	TGTGCCAGCAGCCCGGCGGTGGGCGTCAACAATCAGCCCCAGCATTTT
TRBJ1-2	-	TRBV28	-	CASLPGGARYGYTF	TGTGCCAGCCTTCCGGGGGGCGCGAGATATGGCTACACCTTC
TRBJ1-1	-	TRBV7-9	TRBD1	CASSPPGQPNTEAFF	TGTGCCAGCAGCCCCCCGGGACAGCCTAACACTGAAGCTTTCTTT
TRBJ1-6	-	TRBV11-2	-	CASSLNRAGALHF	TGTGCCAGCAGCCTAAACAGGGCTGGGGCCCTCCACTTT
TRBJ1-2	-	TRBV28	-	CASSRTLANYGYTF	TGTGCCAGCAGTAGGACTCTTGCTAACTATGGCTACACCTTC
TRBJ2-7	-	TRBV18	-	CATGPGVPYEQYF	TGTGCCACCGGGCCGGGGGTACCCTACGAGCAGTACTTC
TRBJ2-6	medium-sized	TRBV7-9	-	CASSFFQAGANVLTF	TGTGCCAGCAGCTTTTTCCAAGCTGGGGCCAACGTCCTGACTTTC
TRBJ1-4	-	TRBV21-1	-	CASRSSGVNEKLFF	TGTGCCAGCAGGTCCTCAGGGGTTAATGAAAAACTGTTTTTT
TRBJ2-3	-	TRBV5-1	TRBD2	CASSLGSGRGVDTQYF	TGCGCCAGCAGCTTGGGATCCGGGAGGGGAGTGGATACGCAGTATTTT
TRBJ1-1	-	TRBV5-1	-	CASSLNTMNTEAFF	TGCGCCAGCAGCTTGAACACCATGAACACTGAAGCTTTCTTT
TRBJ1-1	-	TRBV6-1	-	CASSVSQGDTEAFF	TGTGCCAGCAGTGTATCACAGGGCGACACTGAAGCTTTCTTT